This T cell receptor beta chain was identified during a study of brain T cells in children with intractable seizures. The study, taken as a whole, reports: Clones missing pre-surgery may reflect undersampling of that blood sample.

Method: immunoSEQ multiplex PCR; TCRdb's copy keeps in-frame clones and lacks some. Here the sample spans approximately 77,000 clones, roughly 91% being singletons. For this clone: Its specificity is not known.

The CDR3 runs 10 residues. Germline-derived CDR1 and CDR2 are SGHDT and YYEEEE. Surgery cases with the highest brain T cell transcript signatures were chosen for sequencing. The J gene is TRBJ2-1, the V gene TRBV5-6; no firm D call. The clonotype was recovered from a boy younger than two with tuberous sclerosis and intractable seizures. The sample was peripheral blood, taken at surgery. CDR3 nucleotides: TGTTGGGGTAGGAGTCTTGAGCAGTTCTTC. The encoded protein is CWGRSLEQFF.